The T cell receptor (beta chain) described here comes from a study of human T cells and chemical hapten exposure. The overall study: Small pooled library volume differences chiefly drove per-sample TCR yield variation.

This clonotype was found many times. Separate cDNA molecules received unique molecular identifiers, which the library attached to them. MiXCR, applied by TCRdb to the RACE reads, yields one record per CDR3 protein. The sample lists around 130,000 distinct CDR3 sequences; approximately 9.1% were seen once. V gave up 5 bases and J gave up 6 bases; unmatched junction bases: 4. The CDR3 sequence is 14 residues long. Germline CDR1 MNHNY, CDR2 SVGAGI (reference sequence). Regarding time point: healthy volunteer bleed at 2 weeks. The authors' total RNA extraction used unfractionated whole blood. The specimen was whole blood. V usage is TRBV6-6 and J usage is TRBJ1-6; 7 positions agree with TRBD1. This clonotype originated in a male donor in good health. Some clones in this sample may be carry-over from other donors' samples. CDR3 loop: CASSRQGANSPLHF. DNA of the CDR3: TGTGCCAGCAGTCGACAGGGCGCTAATTCACCCCTCCACTTT.